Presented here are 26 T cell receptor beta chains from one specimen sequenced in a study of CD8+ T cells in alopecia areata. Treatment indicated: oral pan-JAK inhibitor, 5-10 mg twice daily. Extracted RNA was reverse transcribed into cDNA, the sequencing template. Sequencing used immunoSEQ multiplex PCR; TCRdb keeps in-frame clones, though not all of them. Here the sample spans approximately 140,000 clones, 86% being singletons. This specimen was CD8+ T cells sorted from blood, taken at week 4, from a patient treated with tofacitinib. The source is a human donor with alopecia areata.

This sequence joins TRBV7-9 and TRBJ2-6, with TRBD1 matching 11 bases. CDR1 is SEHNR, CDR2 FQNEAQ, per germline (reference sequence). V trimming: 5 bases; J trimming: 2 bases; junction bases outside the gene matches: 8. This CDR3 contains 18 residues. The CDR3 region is CASSPPAGQGAGANVLTF. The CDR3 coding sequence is TGTGCCAGCAGCCCACCCGCGGGACAGGGGGCTGGGGCCAACGTCCTGACTTTC.

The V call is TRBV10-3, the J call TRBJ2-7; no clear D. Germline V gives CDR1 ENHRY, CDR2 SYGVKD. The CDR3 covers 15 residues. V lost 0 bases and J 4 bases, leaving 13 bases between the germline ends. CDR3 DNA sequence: TGTGCCATCAGTGAGTCGCAGGAAGTAAGGTACGAGCAGTACTTC. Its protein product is CAISESQEVRYEQYF.

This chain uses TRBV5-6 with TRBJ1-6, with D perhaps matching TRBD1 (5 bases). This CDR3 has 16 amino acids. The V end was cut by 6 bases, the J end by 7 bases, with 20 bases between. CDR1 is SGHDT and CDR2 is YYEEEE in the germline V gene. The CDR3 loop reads CASIRMGQAANSPLHF. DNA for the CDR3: TGTGCCAGCATCCGAATGGGGCAGGCCGCCAATTCACCCCTCCACTTT.

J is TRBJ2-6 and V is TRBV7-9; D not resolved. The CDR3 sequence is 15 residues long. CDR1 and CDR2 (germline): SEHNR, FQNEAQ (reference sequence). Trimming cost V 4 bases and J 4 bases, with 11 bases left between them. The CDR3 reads CASSYRWAGANVLTF. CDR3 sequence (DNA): TGTGCCAGCAGCTACCGTTGGGCCGGGGCCAACGTCCTGACTTTC. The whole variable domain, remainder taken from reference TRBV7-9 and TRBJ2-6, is DTGVSQNPRHKITKRGQNVTFRCDPISEHNRLYWYRQTLGQGPEFLTYFQNEAQLEKSRLLSDRFSAERPKGSFSTLEIQRTEQGDSAMYLCASSYRWAGANVLTFGAGSRLTVL.

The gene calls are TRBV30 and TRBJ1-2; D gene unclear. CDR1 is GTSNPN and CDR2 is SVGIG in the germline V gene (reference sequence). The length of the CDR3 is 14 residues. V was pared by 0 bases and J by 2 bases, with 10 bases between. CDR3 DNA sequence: TGTGCCTGGAGTGTTGGGTCCGCGAACTATGGCTACACCTTC. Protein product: CAWSVGSANYGYTF. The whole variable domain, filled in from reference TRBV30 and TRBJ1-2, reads SQTIHQWPATLVQPVGSPLSLECTVEGTSNPNLYWYRQAAGRGLQLLFYSVGIGQISSEVPQNLSASRPQDRQFILSSKKLLLSDSGFYLCAWSVGSANYGYTFGSGTRLTVV.

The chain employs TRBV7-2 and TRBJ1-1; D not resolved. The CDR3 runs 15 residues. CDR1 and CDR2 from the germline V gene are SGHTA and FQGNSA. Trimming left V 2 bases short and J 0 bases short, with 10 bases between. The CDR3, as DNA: TGTGCCAGCAGCTTAAGGCCGGCTTTGAACACTGAAGCTTTCTTT. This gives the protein CASSLRPALNTEAFF.

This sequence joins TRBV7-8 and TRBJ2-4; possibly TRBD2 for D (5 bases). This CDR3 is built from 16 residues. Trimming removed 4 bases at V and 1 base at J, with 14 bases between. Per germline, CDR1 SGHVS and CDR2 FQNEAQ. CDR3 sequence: CASSSEPRRAKNIQYF. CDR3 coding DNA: TGTGCCAGCAGCTCCGAACCTAGGAGGGCCAAAAACATTCAGTACTTC.

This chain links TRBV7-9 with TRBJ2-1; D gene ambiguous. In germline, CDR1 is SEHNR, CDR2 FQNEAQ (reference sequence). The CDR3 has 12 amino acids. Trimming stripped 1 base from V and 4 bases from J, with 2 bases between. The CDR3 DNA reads TGTGCCAGCAGCTTAGGTTACAATGAGCAGTTCTTC. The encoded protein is CASSLGYNEQFF. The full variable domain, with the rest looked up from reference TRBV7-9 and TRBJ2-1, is DTGVSQNPRHKITKRGQNVTFRCDPISEHNRLYWYRQTLGQGPEFLTYFQNEAQLEKSRLLSDRFSAERPKGSFSTLEIQRTEQGDSAMYLCASSLGYNEQFFGPGTRLTVL.

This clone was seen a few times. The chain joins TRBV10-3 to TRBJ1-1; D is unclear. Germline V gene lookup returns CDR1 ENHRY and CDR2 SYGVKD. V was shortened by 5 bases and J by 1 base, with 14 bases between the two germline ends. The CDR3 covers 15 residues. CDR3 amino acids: CAISPPGLQNTEAFF. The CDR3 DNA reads TGTGCCATCAGTCCACCGGGCCTTCAGAACACTGAAGCTTTCTTT.

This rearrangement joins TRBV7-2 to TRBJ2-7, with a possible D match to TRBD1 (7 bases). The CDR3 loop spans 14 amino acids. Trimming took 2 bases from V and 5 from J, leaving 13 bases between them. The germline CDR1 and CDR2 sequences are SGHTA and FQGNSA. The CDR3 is CASSLTGDWDEQYF. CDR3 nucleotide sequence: TGTGCCAGCAGCTTAACAGGGGACTGGGACGAGCAGTACTTC.

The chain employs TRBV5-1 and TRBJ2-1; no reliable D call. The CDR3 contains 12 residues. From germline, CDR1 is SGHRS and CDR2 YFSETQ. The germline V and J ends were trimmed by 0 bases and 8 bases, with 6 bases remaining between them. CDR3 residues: CASSLAADEQFF. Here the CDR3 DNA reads TGCGCCAGCAGCTTGGCCGCTGATGAGCAGTTCTTC.

The CDR3 protein is CASSPGQMNTEAFF. Here the CDR3 DNA reads TGCGCCAGCAGCCCGGGACAGATGAACACTGAAGCTTTCTTT. The chain couples TRBV5-1 to TRBJ1-1, with 7 bases lining up with TRBD1. V dropped 4 bases and J dropped 0; count of bases not matched to a gene: 3. From germline, CDR1 is SGHRS and CDR2 YFSETQ. This CDR3 is 14 amino acids long.

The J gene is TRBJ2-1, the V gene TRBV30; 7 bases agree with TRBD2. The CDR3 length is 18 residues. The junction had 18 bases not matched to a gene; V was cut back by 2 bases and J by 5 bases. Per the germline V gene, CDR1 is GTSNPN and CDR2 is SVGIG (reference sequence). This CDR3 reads CAWSKLFTSAYGDNEQFF. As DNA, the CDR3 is TGTGCCTGGAGTAAACTCTTTACTAGCGCATACGGGGACAATGAGCAGTTCTTC.

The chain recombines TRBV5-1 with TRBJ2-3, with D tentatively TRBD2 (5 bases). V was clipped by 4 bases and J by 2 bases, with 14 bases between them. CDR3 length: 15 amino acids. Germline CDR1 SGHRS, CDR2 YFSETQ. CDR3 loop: CASSRAWGATDTQYF. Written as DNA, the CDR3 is TGCGCCAGCAGCCGGGCGTGGGGAGCCACAGATACGCAGTATTTT.

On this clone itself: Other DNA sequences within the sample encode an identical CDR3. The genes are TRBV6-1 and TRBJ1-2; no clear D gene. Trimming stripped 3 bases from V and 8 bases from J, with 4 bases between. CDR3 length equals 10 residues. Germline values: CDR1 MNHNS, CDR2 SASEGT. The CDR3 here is CASSEGGYTF. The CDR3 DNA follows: TGTGCCAGCAGTGAGGGGGGCTACACCTTC.

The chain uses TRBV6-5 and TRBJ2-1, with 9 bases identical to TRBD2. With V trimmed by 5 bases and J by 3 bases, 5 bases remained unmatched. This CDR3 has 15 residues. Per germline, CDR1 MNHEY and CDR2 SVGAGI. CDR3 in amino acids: CASSRLAGDYNEQFF. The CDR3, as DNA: TGTGCCAGCAGTCGCTTAGCGGGAGACTACAATGAGCAGTTCTTC.

The CDR3: CASSLAMVTNPGELFF. The CDR3 DNA is TGTGCCAGCAGCTTGGCCATGGTGACGAACCCAGGGGAGCTGTTTTTT. V is TRBV5-6 and J is TRBJ2-2; D is uncertain. The V end was cut by 0 bases, the J end by 8 bases, with 17 bases between. The CDR3 is made up of 16 amino acids. CDR1 and CDR2 (germline): SGHDT, YYEEEE.

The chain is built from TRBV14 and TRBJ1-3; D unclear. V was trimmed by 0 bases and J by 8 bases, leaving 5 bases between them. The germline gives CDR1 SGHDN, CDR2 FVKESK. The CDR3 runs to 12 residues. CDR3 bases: TGTGCCAGCAGCCAAGAGGGGTACACCATATATTTT. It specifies CASSQEGYTIYF.

The CDR3 here is CASSLPAGGNTGELFF. The CDR3 nucleotides read TGTGCCAGCAGCTTACCGGCAGGGGGCAACACCGGGGAGCTGTTTTTT. This chain uses TRBV7-9 with TRBJ2-2, with 8 bases lining up with TRBD1. The junction had 4 bases not matched to a gene; V was cut back by 2 bases and J by 2 bases. The CDR3 is 16 amino acids. Per germline, CDR1 SEHNR and CDR2 FQNEAQ (reference sequence). Drawing the rest from reference TRBV7-9 and TRBJ2-2, the complete variable domain is DTGVSQNPRHKITKRGQNVTFRCDPISEHNRLYWYRQTLGQGPEFLTYFQNEAQLEKSRLLSDRFSAERPKGSFSTLEIQRTEQGDSAMYLCASSLPAGGNTGELFFGEGSRLTVL.

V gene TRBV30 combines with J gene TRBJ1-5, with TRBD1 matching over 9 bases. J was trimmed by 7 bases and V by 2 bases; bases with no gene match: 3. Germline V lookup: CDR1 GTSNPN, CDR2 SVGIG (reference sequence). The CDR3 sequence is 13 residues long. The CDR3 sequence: CAWSTGGGQPQHF. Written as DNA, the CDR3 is TGTGCCTGGAGTACAGGGGGCGGCCAGCCCCAGCATTTT. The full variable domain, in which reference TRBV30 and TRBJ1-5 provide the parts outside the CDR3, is SQTIHQWPATLVQPVGSPLSLECTVEGTSNPNLYWYRQAAGRGLQLLFYSVGIGQISSEVPQNLSASRPQDRQFILSSKKLLLSDSGFYLCAWSTGGGQPQHFGDGTRLSIL.

CDR3 loop: CASSVKGSSYNEQFF. The CDR3 nucleotides read TGTGCCAGCAGTGTCAAGGGGAGCTCCTACAATGAGCAGTTCTTC. V is TRBV2 and J is TRBJ2-1, with D perhaps assigned TRBD1 or TRBD2 (5 bases each). CDR1 is SNHLY, CDR2 FYNNEI, per germline. This CDR3 contains 15 residues. The V end lost 4 bases, the J end lost 0 bases, and 10 bases lay between the germline ends.

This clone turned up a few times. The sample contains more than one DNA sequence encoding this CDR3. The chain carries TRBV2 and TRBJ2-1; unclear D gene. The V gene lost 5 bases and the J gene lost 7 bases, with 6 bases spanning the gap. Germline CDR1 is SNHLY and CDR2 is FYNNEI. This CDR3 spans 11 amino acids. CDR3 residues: CASSLGNEQFF. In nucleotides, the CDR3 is TGTGCCAGCAGTTTGGGAAATGAGCAGTTCTTC.

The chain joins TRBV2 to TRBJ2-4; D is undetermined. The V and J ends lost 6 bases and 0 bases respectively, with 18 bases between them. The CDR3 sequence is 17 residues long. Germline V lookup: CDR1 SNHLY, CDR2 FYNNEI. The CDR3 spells CASSPILQPLAKNIQYF. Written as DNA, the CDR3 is TGTGCCAGCAGCCCGATCCTACAGCCTCTAGCCAAAAACATTCAGTACTTC.

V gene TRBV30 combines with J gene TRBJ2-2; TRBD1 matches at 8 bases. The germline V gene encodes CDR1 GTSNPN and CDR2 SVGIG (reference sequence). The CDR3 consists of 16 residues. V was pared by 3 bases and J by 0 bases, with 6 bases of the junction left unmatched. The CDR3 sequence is CAWREQGGPNTGELFF. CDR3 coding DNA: TGTGCCTGGAGGGAACAGGGGGGACCGAACACCGGGGAGCTGTTTTTT.

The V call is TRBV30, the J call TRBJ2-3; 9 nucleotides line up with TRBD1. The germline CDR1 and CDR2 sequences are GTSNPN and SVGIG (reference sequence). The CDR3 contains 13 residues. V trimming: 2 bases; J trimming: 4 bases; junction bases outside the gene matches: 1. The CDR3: CAWSRQGADTQYF. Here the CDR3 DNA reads TGTGCCTGGAGTCGACAGGGGGCAGATACGCAGTATTTT.

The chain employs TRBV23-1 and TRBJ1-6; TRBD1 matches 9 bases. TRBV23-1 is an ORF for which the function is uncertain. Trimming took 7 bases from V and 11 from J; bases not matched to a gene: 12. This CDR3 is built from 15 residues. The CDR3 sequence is CASIQSRDRETPLHF. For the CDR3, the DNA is TGCGCCAGCATACAATCCCGGGACAGGGAGACACCCCTCCACTTT.